The 30 T cell receptor beta chains reported below all come from one sample, sequenced in a study. TCRdb itself ran the 5' RACE reads through MiXCR, one entry per CDR3 protein. The table shows under 6,500 distinct CDR3 sequences, with about 70% occurring only once. Sequenced material: naive CD4+ T cells sorted from blood. Subset noted: naive CD4+ T cells, CD4+CD45RA+CD25-. The receptors derive from a female donor with breast cancer.

About this clonotype itself: Compared with germline, one end of the junction differs, possibly owing to a read error. V gene TRBV10-2 combines with J gene TRBJ1-2; D not certain. The CDR3 totals 12 residues. CDR1 is WSHSY and CDR2 is SAAADI in the germline V gene. CDR3 sequence reads: CASIKGNYGYTF. The CDR3 coding sequence is TGTGCCAGCATTAAGGGAAACTATGGCTACACCTTC.

V usage is TRBV20-1 and J usage is TRBJ1-1; 9 positions match TRBD1. This CDR3 has 14 residues. Germline assignment: CDR1 DFQATT and CDR2 SNEGSKA (reference sequence). The J segment lost 4 bases and the V segment lost 6 bases, leaving 9 bases of the junction unmatched. The CDR3 DNA is TGCAGTGCCAAAGTGGGACAGGGTGGCACTGAAGCTTTCTTT. This encodes CSAKVGQGGTEAFF.

This clonotype has only one observation. The J gene is TRBJ1-2, the V gene TRBV5-4, with D maybe TRBD1 (5 bases). Deletions cut 5 bases from V and 2 bases from J, with 13 bases between. Germline V lookup: CDR1 SGHNT, CDR2 YYREEE (reference sequence). This CDR3 has 14 residues. The CDR3 sequence: CASRRNQGNYGYTF. For the CDR3, the DNA is TGTGCCAGCAGACGAAACCAGGGAAACTATGGCTACACCTTC.

The chain joins TRBV5-1 to TRBJ1-2; no clear D gene. The germline gives CDR1 SGHRS, CDR2 YFSETQ. Trimming removed 0 bases from V and 4 bases from J, with 10 bases in between. The CDR3 spans 14 residues. The CDR3 loop reads CASSLDSSGYGYTF. As DNA, the CDR3 is TGCGCCAGCAGCTTGGATAGTAGTGGCTATGGCTACACCTTC. Variable domain in full (rest from reference TRBV5-1 and TRBJ1-2): KAGVTQTPRYLIKTRGQQVTLSCSPISGHRSVSWYQQTPGQGLQFLFEYFSETQRNKGNFPGRFSGRQFSNSRSEMNVSTLELGDSALYLCASSLDSSGYGYTFGSGTRLTVV.

The rearrangement joins TRBV7-3 to TRBJ2-3; possible D gene TRBD1, 6 bases. V was shortened by 2 bases and J by 3 bases, with 9 bases between the two germline ends. Germline values: CDR1 SGHTA, CDR2 FQGTGA. The CDR3 is made up of 14 amino acids. CDR3 DNA: TGTGCCAGCAGCTTACAGGGGTGGACAGATACGCAGTATTTT. Its translation: CASSLQGWTDTQYF. Supplemented by reference TRBV7-3 and TRBJ2-3, the full variable domain reads GAGVSQTPSNKVTEKGKYVELRCDPISGHTALYWYRQSLGQGPEFLIYFQGTGAADDSGLPNDRFFAVRPEGSVSTLKIQRTERGDSAVYLCASSLQGWTDTQYFGPGTRLTVL.

This sequence joins TRBV6-5 and TRBJ2-1, with 14 bases fitting TRBD2. Germline loops: CDR1 MNHEY, CDR2 SVGAGI. The length of the CDR3 is 18 residues. Unmatched junction bases numbered 11, after V lost 5 bases and J lost 5 bases. The CDR3 reads CASSHGLAGGSINNEQFF. In DNA form, the CDR3 reads TGTGCCAGCAGTCACGGACTAGCGGGAGGATCTATTAACAATGAGCAGTTCTTC.

The CDR3 DNA reads as TGTGCCAGCAGGTCAACAGGGGACGGGGCCAACGTCCTGACTTTC. Amino acids: CASRSTGDGANVLTF. The genes are TRBV28 and TRBJ2-6, with 7 bases identical to TRBD1. Germline CDR1 reads MDHEN; CDR2 reads SYDVKM. The trim removed 6 bases at V and 4 bases at J, leaving 6 bases unmatched. There are 15 residues in the CDR3.

The chain uses TRBV10-3 and TRBJ2-5; 9 bases are shared with TRBD2. CDR1 ENHRY and CDR2 SYGVKD come from the germline V gene. CDR3 length equals 15 residues. Trimming cost V 3 bases and J 5 bases; bases outside gene matches: 7. The CDR3 DNA follows: TGTGCCATCAGTGACGGCGGGAGGGCCGGGGAGACCCAGTACTTC. Amino acids: CAISDGGRAGETQYF.

The chain has TRBV5-1 and TRBJ1-6; 7 nucleotides line up with TRBD1. Trimming cost V 4 bases and J 7 bases; bases outside gene matches: 14. This CDR3 comprises 17 residues. Germline V CDR1 and CDR2: SGHRS, YFSETQ. The CDR3 here is CASSIRDRPVPNSPLHF. Here the CDR3 DNA reads TGCGCCAGCAGCATTCGGGACAGACCTGTCCCCAATTCACCCCTCCACTTT.

This clonotype was seen more than once but under ten times. The chain couples TRBV25-1 to TRBJ2-1, with no clear D. Trimming took off 6 bases at V and 5 bases at J, with 14 bases between the two ends. The CDR3 consists of 14 residues. CDR1 MGHDK and CDR2 SYGVNS come from the germline V gene. The CDR3 DNA sequence: TGTGCCAGCAGGGTCGCTGGCCGGAACAATGAGCAGTTCTTC. It specifies CASRVAGRNNEQFF.

This chain joins TRBV29-1 and TRBJ2-7; D is ambiguous. This CDR3 region has 12 residues. Trimming took 4 bases from V and 1 from J, leaving 8 bases between them. Germline CDR1 SQVTM, CDR2 ANQGSEA. The CDR3: CSVVGDSYEQYF. As DNA, the CDR3 is TGCAGCGTTGTGGGCGATTCCTACGAGCAGTACTTC.

This sequence joins TRBV6-1 and TRBJ2-7; no clear D. Trimming took 1 base from V and 6 from J, leaving 7 bases between them. The CDR3 has 12 residues. CDR1 and CDR2 from the germline V gene are MNHNS and SASEGT. The CDR3 here is CASSEGTIEQYF. CDR3 nucleotide sequence: TGTGCCAGCAGTGAAGGAACAATCGAGCAGTACTTC.

This rearrangement joins TRBV12-3 or TRBV12-4 to TRBJ2-1, with 13 bases fitting TRBD2. Unmatched junction bases numbered 3, after V lost 6 bases and J lost 7 bases. This CDR3 is 14 amino acids long. CDR3 in amino acids: CASSPLAGGNEQFF. The CDR3 bases are TGTGCCAGCAGCCCACTAGCGGGGGGGAATGAGCAGTTCTTC.

This chain connects TRBV2 to TRBJ2-7; tentative D call: TRBD2 (6 bases). The V end was cut by 7 bases, the J end by 3 bases, with 28 bases between. The CDR3 covers 18 residues. In germline, CDR1 is SNHLY, CDR2 FYNNEI. CDR3 loop: CASIPADYGDSGDYEQYF. In DNA, the CDR3 is TGTGCCAGCATCCCCGCTGACTACGGGGATAGCGGAGACTACGAGCAGTACTTC.

The CDR3 loop reads CASSKLGRADYNEQFF. The CDR3 DNA reads as TGTGCCAGCAGTAAACTCGGGAGGGCCGATTACAATGAGCAGTTCTTC. The chain uses TRBV27 and TRBJ2-7, with 8 bases lining up with TRBD2. The assigned J gene may be wrong: the sequence end matches TRBJ2-1 better. Germline values: CDR1 MNHEY, CDR2 SMNVEV (reference sequence). This CDR3 is built from 16 residues.

The chain recombines TRBV30 with TRBJ1-4; no clear D. This CDR3 is built from 11 residues. Germline CDR1 is GTSNPN and CDR2 is SVGIG (reference sequence). The V end lost 0 bases, the J end lost 6 bases, and 2 bases lay between the germline ends. DNA for the CDR3: TGTGCCTGGAGTGTAGATGAAAAACTGTTTTTT. Translation gives CAWSVDEKLFF. Filled out from reference TRBV30 and TRBJ1-4, the complete variable domain reads SQTIHQWPATLVQPVGSPLSLECTVEGTSNPNLYWYRQAAGRGLQLLFYSVGIGQISSEVPQNLSASRPQDRQFILSSKKLLLSDSGFYLCAWSVDEKLFFGSGTQLSVL.

V gene TRBV7-9 combines with J gene TRBJ1-4, with D tentatively TRBD1 (5 bases). The CDR3 has 12 amino acids. CDR1 is SEHNR, CDR2 FQNEAQ, per germline (reference sequence). Trimming shortened V by 7 bases and J by 7 bases, and 10 bases separated the two germline ends. CDR3 sequence reads: CASMRGGEKLFF. CDR3 nucleotide sequence: TGTGCCAGCATGAGGGGAGGTGAAAAACTGTTTTTT.

The chain joins TRBV28 to TRBJ2-1, with 9 positions matching TRBD2. Germline CDR1 MDHEN, CDR2 SYDVKM. CDR3 length: 15 residues. The trim removed 3 bases at V and 4 bases at J, leaving 4 bases unmatched. CDR3 nucleotides: TGTGCCAGCAGTTTCGGCGGGAGGGTGTACAATGAGCAGTTCTTC. This gives the protein CASSFGGRVYNEQFF.

The chain uses TRBV27 and TRBJ2-7, with 13 bases matching TRBD2. Germline V gene data show CDR1 as MNHEY and CDR2 as SMNVEV (reference sequence). V shed 5 bases and J 6 bases; nucleotides not matched to a gene: 4. The CDR3 is 14 residues long. Here the CDR3 DNA reads TGTGCCAGCAGTCTCGGACTAGCGGGAGTCGAGCAGTACTTC. Translated: CASSLGLAGVEQYF.

This clonotype was observed a few times. The junction shows a germline mismatch at one end, possibly a read error. V gene TRBV7-7 combines with J gene TRBJ2-7, with D maybe TRBD1 (6 bases). Germline V CDR1 and CDR2: SSHAT, FNYEAQ (reference sequence). The CDR3 spans 15 residues. CDR3: CASSLVRGLAYEQYF. For the CDR3, the DNA is TGTGCTAGCAGCTTAGTCAGGGGTCTGGCCTACGAGCAGTACTTC.

The rearrangement joins TRBV5-1 to TRBJ2-3; D is possibly TRBD2 (5 bases). V gave up 2 bases and J gave up 8 bases, with 18 bases separating them. CDR3 size: 15 residues. Germline V gives CDR1 SGHRS, CDR2 YFSETQ. The CDR3 region is CASSLPVGELGTQYF. DNA of the CDR3: TGCGCCAGCAGCTTACCCGTGGGAGAGCTCGGTACGCAGTATTTT.

V is TRBV12-3 or TRBV12-4 and J is TRBJ2-6, with TRBD1 matching over 7 bases. V shed 6 bases, J shed 10 bases, and the junction held 6 bases outside the gene matches. The CDR3 length is 13 residues. The CDR3, as DNA: TGTGCCAGCAGACCGGGACAGTCAAACGTCCTGACTTTC. This sequence encodes CASRPGQSNVLTF.

The chain uses TRBV10-3 and TRBJ2-1; TRBD1 aligns across 9 bases. This CDR3 has 15 residues. Germline CDR1 and CDR2: ENHRY and SYGVKD. The J segment lost 9 bases and the V segment lost 0 bases, leaving 6 bases of the junction unmatched. The CDR3 protein is CAISESGTGNGEQFF. The DNA of the CDR3 is TGTGCCATCAGTGAGTCAGGGACAGGGAATGGTGAGCAGTTCTTC.

The chain employs TRBV25-1 and TRBJ2-6; D remains ambiguous. Germline values: CDR1 MGHDK, CDR2 SYGVNS. V was trimmed by 2 bases and J by 0 bases, leaving 8 bases between them. This CDR3 contains 16 residues. The CDR3 sequence: CASSESPLSGANVLTF. The CDR3 DNA follows: TGTGCCAGCAGTGAAAGCCCCCTCTCTGGGGCCAACGTCCTGACTTTC.

The chain recombines TRBV6-6 with TRBJ2-2; 7 nucleotides line up with TRBD1. CDR1 is MNHNY and CDR2 is SVGAGI in the germline V gene (reference sequence). The CDR3 is 15 residues long. J lost 0 bases, V lost 2 bases, and 0 bases had no gene match. The CDR3 DNA reads TGTGCCAGCAGTTACCAGGGGGCGAACACCGGGGAGCTGTTTTTT. Translation gives CASSYQGANTGELFF.

Comments on this clonotype: In this CDR3 the conserved last residue, phenylalanine or tryptophan, is missing, so a read error is likely. V usage is TRBV20-1 and J usage is TRBJ2-5; 7 nucleotides align to TRBD1. The CDR3 runs to 16 residues. Germline assignment: CDR1 DFQATT and CDR2 SNEGSKA (reference sequence). V shed 2 bases, J shed 6 bases, and the junction held 15 bases outside the gene matches. The CDR3 region has the DNA TGCAGTGCTAGAAATACCCGGGACAGCTCTCAAAAGACCCAGTACCTC. This codes for CSARNTRDSSQKTQYL.

The V and J genes are TRBV6-6 and TRBJ2-3; no firm D call. The V and J ends lost 6 bases and 0 bases respectively, with 4 bases between them. Germline CDR1 reads MNHNY; CDR2 reads SVGAGI (reference sequence). The CDR3 is 12 amino acids. CDR3 nucleotide sequence: TGTGCCAGCAGACCCAGCACAGATACGCAGTATTTT. Its translation: CASRPSTDTQYF.

CDR3 amino acids: CASSPGPGAYEQYF. The CDR3, as DNA: TGCGCCAGCAGCCCCGGCCCAGGGGCCTACGAGCAGTACTTC. The V call is TRBV5-1, the J call TRBJ2-7; TRBD1 is a possible D gene (6 bases). The CDR3 is 14 amino acids. CDR1 and CDR2 (germline): SGHRS, YFSETQ. V lost 4 bases, J lost 2 bases, and 13 bases lay in between.

This clonotype has just a few counts. The chain combines TRBV5-6 with TRBJ2-1; D possibly corresponds to TRBD2 (5 bases). Trimming shortened V by 2 bases and J by 4 bases, and 13 bases separated the two germline ends. This CDR3 region has 15 residues. Germline CDR1 is SGHDT and CDR2 is YYEEEE. Written as DNA, the CDR3 is TGTGCCAGCAGCTTTTTCGAGGGAGCTTACAATGAGCAGTTCTTC. Translated: CASSFFEGAYNEQFF.

This sequence joins TRBV9 and TRBJ2-1, with TRBD2 matching 7 bases. The V segment lost 3 bases and the J segment 10 bases; nucleotides outside the gene matches: 19. Germline V gene lookup returns CDR1 SGDLS and CDR2 YYNGEE. The CDR3 covers 17 residues. The CDR3 sequence is CASSGSLPGTTVNEQFF. The CDR3 nucleotides read TGTGCCAGCAGCGGTAGTCTCCCCGGGACTACCGTCAACGAGCAGTTCTTC.